Each of the 9 T cell receptor beta chains below was sequenced from the same sample in a study of blood T cell repertoires in COVID-19. Method: immunoSEQ multiplex PCR; TCRdb's copy keeps in-frame clones and lacks some. The data hold more than 150,000 clones, with about 90% observed a single time. Sequencing was carried out using peripheral blood. The receptors here all came from a woman aged 65 to 85 with acute or convalescent COVID-19.

This chain connects TRBV5-1 to TRBJ2-1, with TRBD2 identical over 8 bases. V shed 1 base and J 10 bases; nucleotides not matched to a gene: 16. This CDR3 has 17 residues. Per germline, CDR1 SGHRS and CDR2 YFSETQ. Written as DNA, the CDR3 is TGCGCCAGCAGCTTGCCCCAGGGAGCGGGGGTGTTAAGGGAGCAGTTCTTC. Translation: CASSLPQGAGVLREQFF.

V usage is TRBV6-6 and J usage is TRBJ1-2; the D gene is possibly TRBD1 (5 bases). The germline CDR1 and CDR2 sequences are MNHNY and SVGAGI (reference sequence). CDR3 length equals 14 residues. The ends were cut back, 5 bases at V and 2 bases at J, with 12 bases in the middle. CDR3 amino acids: CASSTDSSNYGYTF. The CDR3 nucleotides are TGTGCCAGCAGTACCGACAGTTCCAACTATGGCTACACCTTC.

The chain carries TRBV7-8 and TRBJ1-3; D not certain. Germline CDR1 reads SGHVS; CDR2 reads FQNEAQ. This CDR3 contains 13 residues. The germline V and J ends were trimmed by 5 bases and 5 bases, with 10 bases remaining between them. The CDR3 protein is CASSDEQRNTIYF. CDR3 bases: TGTGCCAGCAGCGACGAACAGCGAAACACCATATATTTT.

The chain employs TRBV6-2 or TRBV6-3 and TRBJ1-5; no reliable D call. The CDR3 loop spans 18 amino acids. V was pared by 0 bases and J by 6 bases, with 21 bases between. Germline CDR1 MNHEY, CDR2 SVGEGT. DNA of the CDR3: TGTGCCAGCAGTTACTCCTCCGCAGGAGGTTATTATGGTCAGCCCCAGCATTTT. Its protein product is CASSYSSAGGYYGQPQHF.

The rearrangement uses TRBV5-6 and TRBJ2-7; 7 bases match TRBD1. The CDR3 extends over 14 amino acids. With V trimmed by 0 bases and J by 2 bases, 2 bases remained unmatched. Looked up from germline, CDR1 is SGHDT and CDR2 is YYEEEE. In DNA form, the CDR3 reads TGTGCCAGCAGCTTGGCGGGACAGACCTACGAGCAGTACTTC. Protein product: CASSLAGQTYEQYF.

J is TRBJ1-1 and V is TRBV23-1; D not certain. TRBV23-1 is marked as an open reading frame, function uncertain. The CDR3 runs 13 residues. V was shortened by 4 bases and J by 3 bases, with 9 bases between the two germline ends. CDR3 sequence reads: CASSPRRDTEAFF. Here the CDR3 DNA reads TGCGCCAGCAGTCCCCGGAGAGACACTGAAGCTTTCTTT.

J is TRBJ2-3 and V is TRBV18, with 13 nucleotides matching TRBD2. The CDR3 runs 20 residues. Germline V gives CDR1 KGHSH, CDR2 LQKENI. The J segment lost 0 bases and the V segment lost 5 bases, leaving 14 bases of the junction unmatched. The chain's CDR3 is CASSYIGTSGTRTSTDTQYF. The CDR3 nucleotides read TGTGCCAGCTCATACATCGGGACTAGCGGGACGAGAACTAGCACAGATACGCAGTATTTT. Full variable domain (outside the CDR3, taken from reference TRBV18 and TRBJ2-3): NAGVMQNPRHLVRRRGQEARLRCSPMKGHSHVYWYRQLPEEGLKFMVYLQKENIIDESGMPKERFSAEFPKEGPSILRIQQVVRGDSAAYFCASSYIGTSGTRTSTDTQYFGPGTRLTVL.

This clone was found once. The rearrangement joins TRBV27 to TRBJ2-5; D perhaps matches TRBD2 (5 bases). The CDR3 spans 15 residues. Deletions cut 0 bases from V and 9 bases from J, with 17 bases between. The germline CDR1 and CDR2 sequences are MNHEY and SMNVEV (reference sequence). CDR3 in DNA: TGTGCCAGCAGTTTATCCCGGACTGACGTAGTGTCCCAGTACTTC. This sequence encodes CASSLSRTDVVSQYF.

V gene TRBV19 combines with J gene TRBJ1-3; D gene unclear. Germline CDR1 reads LNHDA; CDR2 reads SQIVND (reference sequence). This CDR3 is 20 amino acids long. V lost 3 bases and J lost 4, with 28 bases in between. The CDR3 bases are TGTGCCAGTAGTATTCGTGGGAGCGCGTTTATTGATGCAACAGGAAACACCATATATTTT. Residues: CASSIRGSAFIDATGNTIYF.